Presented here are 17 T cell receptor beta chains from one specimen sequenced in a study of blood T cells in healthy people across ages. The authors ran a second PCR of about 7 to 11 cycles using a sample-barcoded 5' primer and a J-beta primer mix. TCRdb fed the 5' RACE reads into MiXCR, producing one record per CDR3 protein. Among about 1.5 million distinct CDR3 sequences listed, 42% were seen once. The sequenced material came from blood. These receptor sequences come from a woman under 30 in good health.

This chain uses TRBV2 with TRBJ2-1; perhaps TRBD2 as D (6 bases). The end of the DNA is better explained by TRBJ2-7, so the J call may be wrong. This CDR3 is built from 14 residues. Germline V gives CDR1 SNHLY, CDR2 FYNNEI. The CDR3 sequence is CASTAGSLYNEQYF. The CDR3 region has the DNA TGTGCCAGCACGGCGGGGTCCTTATACAATGAGCAGTACTTC.

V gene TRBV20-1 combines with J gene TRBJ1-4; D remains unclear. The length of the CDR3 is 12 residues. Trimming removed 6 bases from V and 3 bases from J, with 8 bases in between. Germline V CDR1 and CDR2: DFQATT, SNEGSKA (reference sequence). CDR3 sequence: CSAALPNEKLFF. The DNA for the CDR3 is TGCAGTGCCGCCCTGCCTAATGAAAAACTGTTTTTT.

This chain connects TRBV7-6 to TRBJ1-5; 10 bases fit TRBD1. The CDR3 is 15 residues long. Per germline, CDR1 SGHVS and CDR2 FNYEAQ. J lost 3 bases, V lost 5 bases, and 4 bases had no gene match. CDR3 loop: CASSAGQGFNQPQHF. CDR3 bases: TGTGCCAGCAGCGCGGGACAGGGGTTCAATCAGCCCCAGCATTTT.

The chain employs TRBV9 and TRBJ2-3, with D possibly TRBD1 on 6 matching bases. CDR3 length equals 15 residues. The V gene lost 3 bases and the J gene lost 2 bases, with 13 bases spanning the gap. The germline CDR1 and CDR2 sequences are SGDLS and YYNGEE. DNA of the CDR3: TGTGCCAGCAGCGCTAGGGGGACCCTCACAGATACGCAGTATTTT. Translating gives CASSARGTLTDTQYF.

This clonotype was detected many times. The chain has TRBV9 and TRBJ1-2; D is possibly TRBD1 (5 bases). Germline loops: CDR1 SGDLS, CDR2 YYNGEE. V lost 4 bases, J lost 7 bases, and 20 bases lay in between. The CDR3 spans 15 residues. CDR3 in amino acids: CASSSHTGIGAGYTF. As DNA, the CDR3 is TGTGCCAGCAGCTCACATACAGGTATAGGAGCTGGCTACACCTTC.

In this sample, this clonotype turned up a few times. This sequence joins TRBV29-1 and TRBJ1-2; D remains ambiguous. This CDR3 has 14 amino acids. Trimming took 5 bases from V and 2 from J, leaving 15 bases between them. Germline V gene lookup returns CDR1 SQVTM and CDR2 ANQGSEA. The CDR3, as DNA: TGCAGCGTTTCCCTCCAGCTCTCCAACTATGGCTACACCTTC. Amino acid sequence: CSVSLQLSNYGYTF.

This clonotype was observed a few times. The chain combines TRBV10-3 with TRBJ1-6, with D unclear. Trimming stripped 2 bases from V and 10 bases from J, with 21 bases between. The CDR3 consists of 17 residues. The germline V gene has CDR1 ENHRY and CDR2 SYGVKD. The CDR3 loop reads CAISESRPISPSSPLHF. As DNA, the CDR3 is TGTGCCATCAGTGAGAGCCGCCCTATATCGCCCTCCTCACCCCTCCACTTT.

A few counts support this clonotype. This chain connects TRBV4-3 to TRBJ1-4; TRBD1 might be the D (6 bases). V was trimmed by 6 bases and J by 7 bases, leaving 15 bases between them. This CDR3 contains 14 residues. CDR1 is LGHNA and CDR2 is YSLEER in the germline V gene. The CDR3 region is CASRQQGFGEKLFF. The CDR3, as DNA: TGCGCCAGCAGACAACAGGGATTCGGTGAAAAACTGTTTTTT.

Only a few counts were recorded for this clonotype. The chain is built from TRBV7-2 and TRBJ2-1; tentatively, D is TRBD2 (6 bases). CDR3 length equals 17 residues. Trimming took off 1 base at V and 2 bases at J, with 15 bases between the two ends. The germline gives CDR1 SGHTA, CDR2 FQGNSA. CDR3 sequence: CASSLDLRGTAYNEQFF. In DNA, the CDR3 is TGTGCCAGCAGCTTAGATTTGCGGGGTACTGCCTACAATGAGCAGTTCTTC.

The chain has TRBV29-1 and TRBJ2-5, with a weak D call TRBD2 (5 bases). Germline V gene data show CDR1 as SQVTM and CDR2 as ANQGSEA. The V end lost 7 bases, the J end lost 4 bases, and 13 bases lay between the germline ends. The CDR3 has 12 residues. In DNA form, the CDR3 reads TGCAGCGCCAAGGAGGTTCGAGAGACCCAGTACTTC. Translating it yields CSAKEVRETQYF.

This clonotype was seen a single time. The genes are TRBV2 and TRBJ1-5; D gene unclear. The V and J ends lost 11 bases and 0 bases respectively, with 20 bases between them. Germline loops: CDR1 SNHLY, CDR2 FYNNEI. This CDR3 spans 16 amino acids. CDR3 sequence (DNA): TGTGCCTGCACCCCTTGGGCCTGGGATAGCAATCAGCCCCAGCATTTT. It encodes CACTPWAWDSNQPQHF.

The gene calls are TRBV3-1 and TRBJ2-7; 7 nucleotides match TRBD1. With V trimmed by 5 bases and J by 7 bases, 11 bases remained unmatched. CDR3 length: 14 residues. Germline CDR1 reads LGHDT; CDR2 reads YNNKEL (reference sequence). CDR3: CASSTRQGRGEQYF. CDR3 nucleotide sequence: TGTGCCAGCAGCACCAGACAGGGACGAGGGGAGCAGTACTTC.

The CDR3 sequence is CASSLAGTSGSADTQYF. CDR3 nucleotide sequence: TGTGCCAGCAGCTTAGCGGGGACTAGCGGGAGCGCAGATACGCAGTATTTT. This chain links TRBV7-2 with TRBJ2-3; TRBD2 aligns across 14 bases. The germline CDR1 and CDR2 sequences are SGHTA and FQGNSA. CDR3 length: 17 residues. Trimming cost V 0 bases and J 4 bases; bases outside gene matches: 3. Based on the CDR3 plus reference TRBV7-2 and TRBJ2-3, the full variable domain is GAGVSQSPSNKVTEKGKDVELRCDPISGHTALYWYRQSLGQGLEFLIYFQGNSAPDKSGLPSDRFSAERTGGSVSTLTIQRTQQEDSAVYLCASSLAGTSGSADTQYFGPGTRLTVL.

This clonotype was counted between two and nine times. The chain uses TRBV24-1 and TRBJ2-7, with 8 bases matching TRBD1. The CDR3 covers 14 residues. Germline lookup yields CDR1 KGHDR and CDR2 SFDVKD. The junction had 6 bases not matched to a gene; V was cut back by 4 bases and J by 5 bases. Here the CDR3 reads CATSDWTGFHEQYF. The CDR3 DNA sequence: TGTGCCACCAGTGACTGGACAGGGTTCCACGAGCAGTACTTC.

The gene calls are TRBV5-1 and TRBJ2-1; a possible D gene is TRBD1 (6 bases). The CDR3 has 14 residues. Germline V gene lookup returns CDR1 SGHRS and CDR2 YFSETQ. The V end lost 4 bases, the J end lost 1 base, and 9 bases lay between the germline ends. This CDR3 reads CASSRDKSYNEQFF. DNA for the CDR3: TGCGCCAGCAGCCGGGACAAGTCCTACAATGAGCAGTTCTTC.

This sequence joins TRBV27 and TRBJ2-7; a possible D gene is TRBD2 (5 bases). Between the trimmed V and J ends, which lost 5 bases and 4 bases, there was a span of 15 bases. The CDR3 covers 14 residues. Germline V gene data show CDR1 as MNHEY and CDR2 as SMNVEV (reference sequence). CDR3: CASSPHTGLYEQYF. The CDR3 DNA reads TGTGCCAGCAGTCCTCACACTGGACTGTACGAGCAGTACTTC.

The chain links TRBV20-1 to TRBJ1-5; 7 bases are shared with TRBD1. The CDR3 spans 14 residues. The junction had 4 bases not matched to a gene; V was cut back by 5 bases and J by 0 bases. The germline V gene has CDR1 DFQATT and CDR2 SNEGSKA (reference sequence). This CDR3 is CSARRTGSNQPQHF. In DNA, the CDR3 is TGCAGTGCTCGTAGGACAGGTAGCAATCAGCCCCAGCATTTT.